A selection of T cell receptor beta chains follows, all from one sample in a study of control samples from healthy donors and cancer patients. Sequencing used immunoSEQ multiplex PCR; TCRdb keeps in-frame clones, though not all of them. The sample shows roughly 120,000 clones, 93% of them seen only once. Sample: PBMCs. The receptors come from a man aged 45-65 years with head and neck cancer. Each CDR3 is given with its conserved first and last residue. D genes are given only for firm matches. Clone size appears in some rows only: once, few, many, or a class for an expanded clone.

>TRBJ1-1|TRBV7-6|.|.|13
TGTGCCAGCAGCTTAGATAGTATGGCTGAAGCTTTCTTT
CASSLDSMAEAFF
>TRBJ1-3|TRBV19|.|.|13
TGTGCCAGTACTTTCCGCCCGGGGGACACCATATATTTT
CASTFRPGDTIYF
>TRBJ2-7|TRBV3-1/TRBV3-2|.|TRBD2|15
TGTGCCAGCAGACTAGGACTAGCGGGGGGGCTTGAGCAGTACTTC
CASRLGLAGGLEQYF
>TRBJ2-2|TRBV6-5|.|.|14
TGTGCCAGCAGTTTTTTAGGGGTTGCCGGGGAGCTGTTTTTT
CASSFLGVAGELFF
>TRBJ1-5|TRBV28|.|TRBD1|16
TGTGCCAGCAGTCAACAGGGGGCTAGCAGCAATCAGCCCCAGCATTTT
CASSQQGASSNQPQHF
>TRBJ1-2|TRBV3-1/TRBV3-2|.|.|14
TGTGCCAGCAGCCAAACGGACAGAGTCTATGGCTACACCTTC
CASSQTDRVYGYTF
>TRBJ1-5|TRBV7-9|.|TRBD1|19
TGTGCCAGCAGCTTAGGTTGGCAGGGGGCGAAAATCGGCAATCAGCCCCAGCATTTT
CASSLGWQGAKIGNQPQHF
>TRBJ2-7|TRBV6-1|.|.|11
TGTGCCAGCAGTGAAGCGTACGAGCAGTACTTC
CASSEAYEQYF
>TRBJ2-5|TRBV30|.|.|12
TGTGCCTGGAGTAACCAAAGGGAGACCCAGTACTTC
CAWSNQRETQYF
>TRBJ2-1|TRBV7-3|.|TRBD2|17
TGTGCCAGCAGCCCCACCTCGGGGGCGGGGGGGCAAAATGAGCAGTTCTTC
CASSPTSGAGGQNEQFF
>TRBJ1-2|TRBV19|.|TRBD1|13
TGTGCCAGTGGAGGACAGGGTAACTATGGCTACACCTTC
CASGGQGNYGYTF
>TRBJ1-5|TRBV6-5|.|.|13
TGTGCCAGCAGTTACAGCAGCAATCAGCCCCAGCATTTT
CASSYSSNQPQHF
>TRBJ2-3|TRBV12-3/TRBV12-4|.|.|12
TGTGCCAGCAGGCCAAACCAGGATACGCAGTATTTT
CASRPNQDTQYF
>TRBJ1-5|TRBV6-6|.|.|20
TGTGCCAGCAGCCCCGGGGGGGCTCTCTTTACATCTCCCTTCAATCAGCCCCAGCATTTT
CASSPGGALFTSPFNQPQHF
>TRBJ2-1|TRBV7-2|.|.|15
TGTGCCAGCAGCTTAGCTGGCCCCAGGGTAGGTGAGCAGTTCTTC
CASSLAGPRVGEQFF
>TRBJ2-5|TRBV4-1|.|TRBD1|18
TGCGCCAGCAGCCAAGCTTCGGGTGGGACAGGGAGGGGAGAGACCCAGTACTTC
CASSQASGGTGRGETQYF
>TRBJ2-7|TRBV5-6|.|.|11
TGTGCCAGCAGCTTGGTGGGGGAGCAGTACTTC
CASSLVGEQYF
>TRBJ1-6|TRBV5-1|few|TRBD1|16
TGCGCCAGCAGCCCTGCGGGAGGACAGGATAATTCACCCCTCCACTTT
CASSPAGGQDNSPLHF
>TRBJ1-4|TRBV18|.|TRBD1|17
TGTGCCAGCTCACCGCTTCACAGGGGAGGAGCTAATGAAAAACTGTTTTTT
CASSPLHRGGANEKLFF
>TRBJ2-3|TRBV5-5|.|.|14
TGTGCCAGCAGCTTGGGGGGCCTCACGGATACGCAGTATTTT
CASSLGGLTDTQYF
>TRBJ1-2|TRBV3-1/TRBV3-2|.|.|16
TGTGCCAGCAGAGTGTCCCGGGCAGGGCCCAACTATGGCTACACCTTC
CASRVSRAGPNYGYTF
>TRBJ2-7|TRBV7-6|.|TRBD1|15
TGTGCCAGCGGGGAGGACAGGGTACAGTCGTACGAGCAGTACTTC
CASGEDRVQSYEQYF
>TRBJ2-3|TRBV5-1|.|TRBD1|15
TGCGCCAGCAGCTTTGACAGGGGGCGGGCGGGTACGCAGTATTTT
CASSFDRGRAGTQYF
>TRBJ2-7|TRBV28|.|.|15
TGTGCCGAAAGACGACAGAAGGGTGCAGGGTACGAGCAGTACTTC
CAERRQKGAGYEQYF
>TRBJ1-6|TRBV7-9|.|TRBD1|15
TGTGCCAGCAGCTTTACGGACAGGGCCAATTCACCCCTCCACTTT
CASSFTDRANSPLHF
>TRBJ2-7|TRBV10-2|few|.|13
TGCGCCAGCAGATTCACAGTCTCCTACGAGCAGTACTTC
CASRFTVSYEQYF
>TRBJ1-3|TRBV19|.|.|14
TGTGCCAGTAGTAGACTGGACTCTGGAAACACCATATATTTT
CASSRLDSGNTIYF
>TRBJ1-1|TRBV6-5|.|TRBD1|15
TGTGCCAGCAGTTACGGGGGGACAGGGAACACTGAAGCTTTCTTT
CASSYGGTGNTEAFF
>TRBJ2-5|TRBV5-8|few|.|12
TGTGCCAGCAGCCGCAGGGACTTCACCCAGTACTTC
CASSRRDFTQYF
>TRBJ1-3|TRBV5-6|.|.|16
TGTGCCAGCAGCTTGGGTATCGCCACTGCTGGAAACACCATATATTTT
CASSLGIATAGNTIYF
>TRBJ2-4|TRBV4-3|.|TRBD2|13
TGCGCCAGCAGCCAATGGGGGGGGGTGTCTCAGTACTTC
CASSQWGGVSQYF
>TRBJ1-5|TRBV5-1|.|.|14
TGCGCCAGCAGCTGGGAAACAGGGATTCAGCCCCAGCATTTT
CASSWETGIQPQHF
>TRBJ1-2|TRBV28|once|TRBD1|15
TGTGCCAGCAGTGAACGGACAGGGGGAAACTATGGCTACACCTTC
CASSERTGGNYGYTF
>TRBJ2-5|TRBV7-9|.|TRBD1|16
TGTGCCAGCAGCCCAGGGCGACAGGGGGGCCAAGAGACCCAGTACTTC
CASSPGRQGGQETQYF
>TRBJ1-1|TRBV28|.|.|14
TGTGCCAGCAGCCCGTTCGGGTTGTGGACTGAAGCTTTCTTT
CASSPFGLWTEAFF
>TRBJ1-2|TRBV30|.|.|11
TGTGCCTGGAGTAGGGGGGATGGCTACACCTTC
CAWSRGDGYTF
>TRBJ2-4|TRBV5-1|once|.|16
TGCGCCAGCAGCTTAGACTTAATTAAGGGCGGGAACATTCAGTACTTC
CASSLDLIKGGNIQYF
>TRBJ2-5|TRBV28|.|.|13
TGTGCCAGCACCACTGGGTCGGGGCTAACCCAGTACTTC
CASTTGSGLTQYF
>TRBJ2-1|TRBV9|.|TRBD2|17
TGTGCCAGCAGCGAGAGGGGCGGGAGCGGGGGGTTGAATGAGCAGTTCTTC
CASSERGGSGGLNEQFF
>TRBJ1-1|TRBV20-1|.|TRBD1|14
TGCAGTGCTAGTAAGGGGACAGGGAACACTGAAGCTTTCTTT
CSASKGTGNTEAFF